This TCR beta chain was obtained from a study of CD8 T cells in Susac syndrome. An input of roughly 0.45 to 1 ug of RNA was subjected to reverse transcription using random hexamers. MiXCR, run by TCRdb on the immunoSEQ multiplex PCR reads, gives a single entry per CDR3 protein. The sample yields approximately 70,000 distinct CDR3 sequences, under 96% seen once. The multiple sclerosis control group comprised treatment-naive patients with stable or active relapsing-remitting disease. Sample: CD4+ T cells from PBMCs. This clonotype originated in a human donor with multiple sclerosis.

CDR3 sequence reads: CSARLAGGPNEQFF. Written as DNA, the CDR3 is TGCAGTGCTCGACTAGCGGGGGGGCCGAATGAGCAGTTCTTC. The chain carries TRBV20-1 and TRBJ2-1, with TRBD2 matching over 14 bases. After removal of 5 bases from V and 7 bases from J, the junction contained 4 bases not matched to a gene. Germline V lookup: CDR1 DFQATT, CDR2 SNEGSKA (reference sequence). The CDR3 length is 14 residues.